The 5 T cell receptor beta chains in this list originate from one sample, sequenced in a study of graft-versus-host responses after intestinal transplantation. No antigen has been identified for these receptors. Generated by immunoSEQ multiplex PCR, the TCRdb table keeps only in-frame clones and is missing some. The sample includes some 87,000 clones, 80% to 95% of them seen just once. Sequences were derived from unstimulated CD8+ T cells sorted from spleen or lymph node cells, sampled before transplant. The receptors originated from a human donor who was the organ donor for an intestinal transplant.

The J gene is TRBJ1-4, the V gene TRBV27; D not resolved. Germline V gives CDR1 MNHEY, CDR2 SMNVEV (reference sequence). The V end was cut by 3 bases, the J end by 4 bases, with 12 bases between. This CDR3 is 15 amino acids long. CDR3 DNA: TGTGCCAGCAGTTTTCTTGGGCCTCTTAATGAAAAACTGTTTTTT. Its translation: CASSFLGPLNEKLFF.

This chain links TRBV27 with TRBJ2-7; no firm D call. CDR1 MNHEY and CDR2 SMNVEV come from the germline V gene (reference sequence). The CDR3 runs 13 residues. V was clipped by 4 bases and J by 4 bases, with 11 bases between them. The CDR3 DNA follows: TGTGCCAGCAGTTACAACGCATTATACGAGCAGTACTTC. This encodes CASSYNALYEQYF.

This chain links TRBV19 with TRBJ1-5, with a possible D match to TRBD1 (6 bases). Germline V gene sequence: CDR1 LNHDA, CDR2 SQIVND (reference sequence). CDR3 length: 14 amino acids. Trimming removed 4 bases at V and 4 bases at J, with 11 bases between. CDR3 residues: CASSTGGLNQPQHF. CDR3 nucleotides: TGTGCCAGTAGTACGGGGGGCCTAAATCAGCCCCAGCATTTT.

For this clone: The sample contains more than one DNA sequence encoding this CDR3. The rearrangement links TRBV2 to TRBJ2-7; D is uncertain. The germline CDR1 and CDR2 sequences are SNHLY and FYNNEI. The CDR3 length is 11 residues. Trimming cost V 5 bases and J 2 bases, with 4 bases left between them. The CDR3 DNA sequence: TGTGCCAGCAGTTCGGCCTACGAGCAGTACTTC. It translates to CASSSAYEQYF.

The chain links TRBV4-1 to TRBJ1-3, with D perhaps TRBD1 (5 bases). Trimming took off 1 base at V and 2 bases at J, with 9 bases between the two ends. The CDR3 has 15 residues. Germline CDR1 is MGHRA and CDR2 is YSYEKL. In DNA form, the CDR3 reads TGCGCCAGCAGCCAAGCGGGGGTCGCTGGAAACACCATATATTTT. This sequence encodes CASSQAGVAGNTIYF.